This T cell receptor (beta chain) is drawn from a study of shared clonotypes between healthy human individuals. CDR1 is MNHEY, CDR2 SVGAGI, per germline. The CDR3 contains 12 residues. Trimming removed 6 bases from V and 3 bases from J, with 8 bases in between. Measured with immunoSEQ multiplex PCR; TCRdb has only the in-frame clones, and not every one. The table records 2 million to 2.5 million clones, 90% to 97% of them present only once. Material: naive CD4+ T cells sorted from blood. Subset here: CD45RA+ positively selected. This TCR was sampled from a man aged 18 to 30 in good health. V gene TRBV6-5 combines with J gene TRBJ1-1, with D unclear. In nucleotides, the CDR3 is TGTGCCAGCAGCCTTTCGTACACTGAAGCTTTCTTT. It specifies CASSLSYTEAFF.